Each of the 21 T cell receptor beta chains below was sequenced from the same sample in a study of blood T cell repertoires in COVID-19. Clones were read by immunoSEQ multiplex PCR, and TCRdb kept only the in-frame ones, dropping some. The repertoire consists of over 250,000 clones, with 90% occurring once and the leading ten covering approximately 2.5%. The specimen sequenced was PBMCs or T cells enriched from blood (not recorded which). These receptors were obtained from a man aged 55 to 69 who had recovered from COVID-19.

CDR3 residues: CASSAKHRGRFGYTF. The CDR3 nucleotides are TGCGCCAGCAGCGCCAAACACAGGGGGCGCTTTGGCTACACCTTC. The chain carries TRBV5-1 and TRBJ1-2; 9 bases align to TRBD1. V trimming: 4 bases; J trimming: 7 bases; junction bases outside the gene matches: 11. This CDR3 has 15 amino acids. Germline V gives CDR1 SGHRS, CDR2 YFSETQ.

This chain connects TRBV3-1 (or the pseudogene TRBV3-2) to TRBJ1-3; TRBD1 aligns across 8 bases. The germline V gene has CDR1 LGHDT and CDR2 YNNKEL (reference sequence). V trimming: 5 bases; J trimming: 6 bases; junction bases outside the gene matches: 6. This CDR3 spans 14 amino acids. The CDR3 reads CASSSDRELNTIYF. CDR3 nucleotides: TGTGCCAGCAGCTCGGACAGGGAGTTAAACACCATATATTTT.

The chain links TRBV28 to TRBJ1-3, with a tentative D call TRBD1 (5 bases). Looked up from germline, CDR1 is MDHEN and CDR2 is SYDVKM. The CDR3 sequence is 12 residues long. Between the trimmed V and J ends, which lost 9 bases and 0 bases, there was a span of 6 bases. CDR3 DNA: TGTGCCAGTAGGGGCTCTGGAAACACCATATATTTT. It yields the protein CASRGSGNTIYF.

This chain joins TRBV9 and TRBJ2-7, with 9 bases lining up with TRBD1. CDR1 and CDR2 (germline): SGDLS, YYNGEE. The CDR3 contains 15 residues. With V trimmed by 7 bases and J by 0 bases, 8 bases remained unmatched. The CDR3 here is CASARDRAFSYEQYF. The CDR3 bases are TGTGCCAGCGCCCGGGACAGGGCCTTCTCCTACGAGCAGTACTTC.

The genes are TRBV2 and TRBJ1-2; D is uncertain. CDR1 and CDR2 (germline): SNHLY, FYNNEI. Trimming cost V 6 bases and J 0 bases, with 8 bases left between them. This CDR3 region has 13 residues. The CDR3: CASRQTANYGYTF. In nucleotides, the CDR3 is TGTGCCAGCAGACAAACAGCTAACTATGGCTACACCTTC.

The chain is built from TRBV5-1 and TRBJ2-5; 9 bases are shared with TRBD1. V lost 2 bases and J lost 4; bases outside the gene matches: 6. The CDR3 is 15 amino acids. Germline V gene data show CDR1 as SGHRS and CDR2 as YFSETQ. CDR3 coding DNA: TGCGCCAGCAGCTTTGGACAGGGGAGAGGAGAGACCCAGTACTTC. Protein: CASSFGQGRGETQYF.

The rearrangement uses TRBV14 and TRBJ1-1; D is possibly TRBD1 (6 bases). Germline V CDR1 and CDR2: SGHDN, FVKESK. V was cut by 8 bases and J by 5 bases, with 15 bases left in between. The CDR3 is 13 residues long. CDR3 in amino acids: CASSSTGFTEAFF. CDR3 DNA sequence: TGTGCCAGCTCTTCCACAGGGTTTACTGAAGCTTTCTTT.

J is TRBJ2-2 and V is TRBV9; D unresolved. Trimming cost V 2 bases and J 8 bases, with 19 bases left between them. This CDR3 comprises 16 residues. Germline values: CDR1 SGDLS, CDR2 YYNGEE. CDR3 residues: CASSVGPSGFGGELFF. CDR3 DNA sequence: TGTGCCAGCAGCGTGGGCCCTTCTGGTTTCGGAGGGGAGCTGTTTTTT.

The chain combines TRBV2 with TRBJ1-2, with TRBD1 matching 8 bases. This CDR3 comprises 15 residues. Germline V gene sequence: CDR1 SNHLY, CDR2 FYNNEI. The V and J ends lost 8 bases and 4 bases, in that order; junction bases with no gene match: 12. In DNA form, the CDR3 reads TGTGCCAGCGGAGGCCGGGACAGGCGCCTCTATGGCTACACCTTC. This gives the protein CASGGRDRRLYGYTF.

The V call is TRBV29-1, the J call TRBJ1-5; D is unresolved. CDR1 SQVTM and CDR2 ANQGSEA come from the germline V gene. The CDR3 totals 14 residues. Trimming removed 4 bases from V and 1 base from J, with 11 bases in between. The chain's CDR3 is CSVVDGTSNQPQHF. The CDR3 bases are TGCAGCGTTGTCGATGGCACCAGCAATCAGCCCCAGCATTTT.

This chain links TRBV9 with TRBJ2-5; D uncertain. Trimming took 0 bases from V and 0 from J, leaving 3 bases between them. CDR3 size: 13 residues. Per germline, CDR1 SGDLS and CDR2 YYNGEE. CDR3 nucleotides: TGTGCCAGCAGCGTAGCCAACCAAGAGACCCAGTACTTC. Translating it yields CASSVANQETQYF.

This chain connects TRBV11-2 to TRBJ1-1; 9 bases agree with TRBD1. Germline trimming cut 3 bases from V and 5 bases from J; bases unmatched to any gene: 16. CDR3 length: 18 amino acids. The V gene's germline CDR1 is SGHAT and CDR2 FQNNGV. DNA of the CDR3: TGTGCCAGCAGCTTTAAACGGGACAGGGTATATCGGGGAACTGAAGCTTTCTTT. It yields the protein CASSFKRDRVYRGTEAFF.

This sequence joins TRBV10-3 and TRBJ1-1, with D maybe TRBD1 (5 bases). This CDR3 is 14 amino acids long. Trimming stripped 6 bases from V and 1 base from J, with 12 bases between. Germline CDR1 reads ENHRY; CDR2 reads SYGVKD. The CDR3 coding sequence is TGTGCCATCAGGGCGCTCGACAGGAACACTGAAGCTTTCTTT. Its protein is CAIRALDRNTEAFF.

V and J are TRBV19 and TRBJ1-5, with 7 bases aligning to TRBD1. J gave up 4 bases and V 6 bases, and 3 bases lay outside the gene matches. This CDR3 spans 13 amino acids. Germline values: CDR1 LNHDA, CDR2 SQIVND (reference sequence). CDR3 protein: CASRMTGNQPQHF. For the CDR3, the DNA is TGTGCCAGTAGGATGACAGGGAATCAGCCCCAGCATTTT.

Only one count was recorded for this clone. The CDR3 reads CASSRVAGGTTGELFF. As DNA, the CDR3 is TGTGCCAGCAGCCGGGTGGCGGGAGGAACCACCGGGGAGCTGTTTTTT. The rearrangement joins TRBV3-1 (or the pseudogene TRBV3-2) to TRBJ2-2; 8 bases match TRBD2. This CDR3 comprises 16 residues. V lost 4 bases, J lost 4 bases, and 8 bases stayed unmatched. The V gene's germline CDR1 is LGHDT and CDR2 YNNKEL (reference sequence).

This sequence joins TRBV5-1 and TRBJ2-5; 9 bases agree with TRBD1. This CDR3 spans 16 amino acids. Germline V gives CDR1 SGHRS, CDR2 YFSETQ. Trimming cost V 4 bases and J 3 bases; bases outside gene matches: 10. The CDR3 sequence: CASSVAGTGIKETQYF. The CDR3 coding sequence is TGCGCCAGCAGCGTGGCCGGGACAGGGATAAAAGAGACCCAGTACTTC.

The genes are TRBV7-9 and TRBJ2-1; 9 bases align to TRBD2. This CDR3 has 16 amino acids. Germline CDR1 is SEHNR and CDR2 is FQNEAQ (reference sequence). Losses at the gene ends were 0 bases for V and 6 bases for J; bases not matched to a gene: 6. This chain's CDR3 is CASSLAFSGRVNEQFF. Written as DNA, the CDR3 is TGTGCCAGCAGCTTAGCATTTAGCGGGAGAGTCAATGAGCAGTTCTTC.

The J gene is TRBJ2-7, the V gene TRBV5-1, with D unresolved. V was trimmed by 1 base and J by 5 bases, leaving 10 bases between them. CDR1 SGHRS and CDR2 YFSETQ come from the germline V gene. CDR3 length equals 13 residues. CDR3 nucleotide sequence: TGCGCCAGCAGCTTGCCCAGCGCCCACGAGCAGTACTTC. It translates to CASSLPSAHEQYF. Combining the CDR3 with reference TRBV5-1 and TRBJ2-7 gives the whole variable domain KAGVTQTPRYLIKTRGQQVTLSCSPISGHRSVSWYQQTPGQGLQFLFEYFSETQRNKGNFPGRFSGRQFSNSRSEMNVSTLELGDSALYLCASSLPSAHEQYFGPGTRLTVT.

CDR3 sequence reads: CASRTASGANTDTQYF. In DNA form, the CDR3 reads TGTGCCAGCAGGACGGCTAGCGGGGCCAACACAGATACGCAGTATTTT. The chain employs TRBV5-6 and TRBJ2-3, with 9 positions matching TRBD2. The V and J ends lost 5 bases and 2 bases, in that order; junction bases with no gene match: 9. CDR3 size: 16 residues. Germline loops: CDR1 SGHDT, CDR2 YYEEEE.

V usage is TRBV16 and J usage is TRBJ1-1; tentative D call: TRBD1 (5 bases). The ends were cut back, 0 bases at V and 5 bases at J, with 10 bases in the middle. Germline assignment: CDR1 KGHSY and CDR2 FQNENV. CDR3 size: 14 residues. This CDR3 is CASSQSGGATEAFF. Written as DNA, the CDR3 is TGTGCCAGCAGCCAATCTGGTGGGGCTACTGAAGCTTTCTTT.

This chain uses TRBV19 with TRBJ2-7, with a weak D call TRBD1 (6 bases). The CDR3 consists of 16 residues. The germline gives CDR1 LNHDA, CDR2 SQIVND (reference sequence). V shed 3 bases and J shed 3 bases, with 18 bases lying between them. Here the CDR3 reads CASSISGTTTFYEQYF. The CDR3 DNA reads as TGTGCCAGTAGTATCTCCGGGACAACAACCTTCTACGAGCAGTACTTC. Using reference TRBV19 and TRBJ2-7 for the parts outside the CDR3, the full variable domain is DGGITQSPKYLFRKEGQNVTLSCEQNLNHDAMYWYRQDPGQGLRLIYYSQIVNDFQKGDIAEGYSVSREKKESFPLTVTSAQKNPTAFYLCASSISGTTTFYEQYFGPGTRLTVT.